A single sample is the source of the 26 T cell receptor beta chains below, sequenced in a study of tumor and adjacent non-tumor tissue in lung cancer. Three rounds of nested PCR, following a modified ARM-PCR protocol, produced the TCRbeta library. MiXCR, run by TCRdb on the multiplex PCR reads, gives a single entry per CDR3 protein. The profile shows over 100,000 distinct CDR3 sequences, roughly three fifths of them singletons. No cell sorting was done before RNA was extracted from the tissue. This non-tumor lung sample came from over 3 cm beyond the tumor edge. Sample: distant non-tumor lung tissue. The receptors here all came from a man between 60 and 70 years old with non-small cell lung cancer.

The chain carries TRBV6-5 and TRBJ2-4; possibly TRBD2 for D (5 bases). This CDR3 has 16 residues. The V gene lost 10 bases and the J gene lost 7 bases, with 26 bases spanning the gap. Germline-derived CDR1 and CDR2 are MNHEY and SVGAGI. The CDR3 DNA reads TGTGCCAACCGTTACGCTGCCAGAGGGCCTGGGAACATTCAGTACTTC. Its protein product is CANRYAARGPGNIQYF.

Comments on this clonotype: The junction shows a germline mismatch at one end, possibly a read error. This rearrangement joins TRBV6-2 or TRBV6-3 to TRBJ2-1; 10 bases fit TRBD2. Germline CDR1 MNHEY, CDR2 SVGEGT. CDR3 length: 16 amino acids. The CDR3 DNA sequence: TGTGCCAGCAGCACCCCGATAATAGCGGGGGGCGATGAGCTGTTCTTC. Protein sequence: CASSTPIIAGGDELFF.

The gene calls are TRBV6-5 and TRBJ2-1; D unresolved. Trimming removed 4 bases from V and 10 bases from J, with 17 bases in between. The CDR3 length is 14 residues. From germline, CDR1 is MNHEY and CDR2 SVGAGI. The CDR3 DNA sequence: TGTGCCAGCAGTTCGCATCCGGCGATGTCGGAGCAGTTCTTC. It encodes CASSSHPAMSEQFF.

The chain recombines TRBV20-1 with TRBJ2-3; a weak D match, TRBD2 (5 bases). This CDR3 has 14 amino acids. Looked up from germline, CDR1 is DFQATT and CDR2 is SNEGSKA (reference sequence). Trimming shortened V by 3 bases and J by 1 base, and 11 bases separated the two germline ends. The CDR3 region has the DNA TGCAGTGCTAGCCGGGGAGAGGGCACAGATACGCAGTATTTT. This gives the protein CSASRGEGTDTQYF.

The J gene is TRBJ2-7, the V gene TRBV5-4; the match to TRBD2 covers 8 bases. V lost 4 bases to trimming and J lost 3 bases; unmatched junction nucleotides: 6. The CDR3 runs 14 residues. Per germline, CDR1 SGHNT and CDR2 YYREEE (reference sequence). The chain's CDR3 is CASSHSGGSYEQYF. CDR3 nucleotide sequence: TGTGCCAGCAGCCATTCGGGAGGGAGCTACGAGCAGTACTTC.

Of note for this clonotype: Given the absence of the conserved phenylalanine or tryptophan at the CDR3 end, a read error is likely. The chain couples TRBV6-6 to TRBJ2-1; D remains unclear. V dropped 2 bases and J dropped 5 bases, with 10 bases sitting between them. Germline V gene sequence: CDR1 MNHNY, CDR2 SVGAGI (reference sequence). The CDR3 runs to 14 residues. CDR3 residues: CASSYMSDHNEQFL. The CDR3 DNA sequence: TGTGCCAGCAGTTACATGAGCGACCACAATGAGCAGTTCTTA.

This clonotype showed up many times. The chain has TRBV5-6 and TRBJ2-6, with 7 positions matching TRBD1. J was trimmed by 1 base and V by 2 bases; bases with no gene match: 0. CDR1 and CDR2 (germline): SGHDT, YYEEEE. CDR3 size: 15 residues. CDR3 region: CASSFRGSGANVLTF. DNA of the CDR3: TGTGCCAGCAGCTTCAGGGGGTCTGGGGCCAACGTCCTGACTTTC.

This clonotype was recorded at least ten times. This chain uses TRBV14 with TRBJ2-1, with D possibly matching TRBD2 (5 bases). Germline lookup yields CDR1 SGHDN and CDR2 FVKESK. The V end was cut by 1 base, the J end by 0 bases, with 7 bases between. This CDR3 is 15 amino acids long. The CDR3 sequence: CASSQAGSSYNEQFF. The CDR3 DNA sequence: TGTGCCAGCAGCCAAGCGGGGAGCTCCTACAATGAGCAGTTCTTC.

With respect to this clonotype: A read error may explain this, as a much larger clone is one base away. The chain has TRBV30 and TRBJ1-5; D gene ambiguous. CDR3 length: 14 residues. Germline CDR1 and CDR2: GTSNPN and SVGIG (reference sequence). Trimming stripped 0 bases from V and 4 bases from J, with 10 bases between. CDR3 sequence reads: CAWSVLAGNQPQHF. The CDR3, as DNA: TGTGCCTGGAGTGTACTGGCGGGAAATCAGCCCCAGCATTTT.

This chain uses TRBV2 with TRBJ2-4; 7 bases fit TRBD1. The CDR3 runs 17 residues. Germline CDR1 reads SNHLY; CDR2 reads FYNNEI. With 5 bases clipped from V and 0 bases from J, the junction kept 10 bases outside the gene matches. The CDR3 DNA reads TGTGCCAGCAGTCTACCCTCGGGACAGACAGCCAAAAACATTCAGTACTTC. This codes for CASSLPSGQTAKNIQYF. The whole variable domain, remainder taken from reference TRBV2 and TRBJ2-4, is EPEVTQTPSHQVTQMGQEVILRCVPISNHLYFYWYRQILGQKVEFLVSFYNNEISEKSEIFDDQFSVERPDGSNFTLKIRSTKLEDSAMYFCASSLPSGQTAKNIQYFGAGTRLSVL.

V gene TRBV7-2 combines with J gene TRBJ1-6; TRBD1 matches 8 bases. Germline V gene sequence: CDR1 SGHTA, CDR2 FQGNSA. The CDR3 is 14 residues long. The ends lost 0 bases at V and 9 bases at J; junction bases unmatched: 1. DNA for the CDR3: TGTGCCAGCAGCTTAGCACAGGGGGGTTCACCCCTCCACTTT. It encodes CASSLAQGGSPLHF.

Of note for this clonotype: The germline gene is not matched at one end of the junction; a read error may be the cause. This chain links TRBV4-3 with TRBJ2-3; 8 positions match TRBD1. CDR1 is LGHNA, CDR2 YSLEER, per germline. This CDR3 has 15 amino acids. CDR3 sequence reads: CAISQNGQGADTQYF. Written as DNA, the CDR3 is TGCGCCATCAGCCAAAACGGACAGGGCGCGGATACGCAGTATTTT.

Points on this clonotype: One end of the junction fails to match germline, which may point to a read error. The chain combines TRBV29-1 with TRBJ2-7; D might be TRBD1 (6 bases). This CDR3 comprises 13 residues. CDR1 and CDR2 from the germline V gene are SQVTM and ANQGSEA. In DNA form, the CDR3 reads TGCAGCGTTGGGGAAATGGGGGCGGACGAACAGTACTTC. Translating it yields CSVGEMGADEQYF.

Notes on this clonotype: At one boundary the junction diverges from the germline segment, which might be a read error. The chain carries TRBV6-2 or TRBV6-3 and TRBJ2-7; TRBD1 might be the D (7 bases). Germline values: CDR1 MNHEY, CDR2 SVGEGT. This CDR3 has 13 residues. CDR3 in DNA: TGTGCCAGCAGGTACAGGGGAGGCTACGAGCAGCACTTC. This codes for CASRYRGGYEQHF.

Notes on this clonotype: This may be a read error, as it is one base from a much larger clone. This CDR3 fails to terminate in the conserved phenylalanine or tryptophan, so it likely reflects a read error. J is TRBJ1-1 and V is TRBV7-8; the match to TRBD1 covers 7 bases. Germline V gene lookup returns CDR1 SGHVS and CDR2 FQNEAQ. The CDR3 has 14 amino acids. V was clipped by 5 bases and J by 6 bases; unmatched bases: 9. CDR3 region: CASSKEQGWSEAFS. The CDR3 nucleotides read TGTGCCAGCAGCAAAGAACAGGGGTGGTCTGAAGCTTTCTCT.

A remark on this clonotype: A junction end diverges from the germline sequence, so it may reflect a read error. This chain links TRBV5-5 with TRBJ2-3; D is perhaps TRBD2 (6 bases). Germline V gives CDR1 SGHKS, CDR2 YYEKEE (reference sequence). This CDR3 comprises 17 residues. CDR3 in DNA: TGTGCCAGCAGCTTGGGAGGGAGTAGCGGAGGGGCAGATACGCAGTATTTC. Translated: CASSLGGSSGGADTQYF.

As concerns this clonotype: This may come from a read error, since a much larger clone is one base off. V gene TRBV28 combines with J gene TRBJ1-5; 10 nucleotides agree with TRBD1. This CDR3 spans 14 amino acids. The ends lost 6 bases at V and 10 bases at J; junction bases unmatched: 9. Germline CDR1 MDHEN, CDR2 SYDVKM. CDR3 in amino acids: CASRTQGQGSPQHF. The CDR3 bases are TGTGCCAGCAGAACACAGGGACAGGGGAGTCCCCAGCATTTT.

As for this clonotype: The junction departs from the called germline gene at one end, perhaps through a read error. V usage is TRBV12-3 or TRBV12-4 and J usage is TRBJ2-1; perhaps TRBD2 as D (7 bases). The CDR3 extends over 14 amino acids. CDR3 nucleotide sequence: TGTGCCCGCAGGGGACTAACGACTTACAATGAGCAGTTCTTC. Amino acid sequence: CARRGLTTYNEQFF.

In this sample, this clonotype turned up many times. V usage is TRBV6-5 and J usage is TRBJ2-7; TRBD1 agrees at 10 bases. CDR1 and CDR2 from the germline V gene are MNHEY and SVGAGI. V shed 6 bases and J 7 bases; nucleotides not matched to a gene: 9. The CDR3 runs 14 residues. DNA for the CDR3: TGTGCCAGCAGCCCCTTGGGGACAGGGGTTGAGCAGTACTTC. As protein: CASSPLGTGVEQYF.

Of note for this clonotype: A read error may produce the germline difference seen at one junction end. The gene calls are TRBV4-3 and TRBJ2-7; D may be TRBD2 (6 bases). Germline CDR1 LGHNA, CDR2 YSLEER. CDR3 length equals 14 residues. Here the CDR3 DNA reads TGCGCCAGCAGTCTGCGGGACCGCACCTACGAGCAGTATTTC. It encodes CASSLRDRTYEQYF.

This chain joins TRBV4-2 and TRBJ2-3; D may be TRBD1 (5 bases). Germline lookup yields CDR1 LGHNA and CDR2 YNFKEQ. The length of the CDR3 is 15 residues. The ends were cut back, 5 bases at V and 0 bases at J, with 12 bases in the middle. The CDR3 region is CASSYTTVSTDTQYF. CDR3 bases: TGTGCCAGCAGCTACACGACAGTAAGCACAGATACGCAGTATTTT.

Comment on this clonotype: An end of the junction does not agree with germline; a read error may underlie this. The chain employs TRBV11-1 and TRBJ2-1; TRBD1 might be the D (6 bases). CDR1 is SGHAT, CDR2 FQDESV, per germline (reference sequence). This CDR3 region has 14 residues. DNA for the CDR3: TGTGCCAGTATCACACAGGGAGCCCACAATGAGCAATTCTTC. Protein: CASITQGAHNEQFF.

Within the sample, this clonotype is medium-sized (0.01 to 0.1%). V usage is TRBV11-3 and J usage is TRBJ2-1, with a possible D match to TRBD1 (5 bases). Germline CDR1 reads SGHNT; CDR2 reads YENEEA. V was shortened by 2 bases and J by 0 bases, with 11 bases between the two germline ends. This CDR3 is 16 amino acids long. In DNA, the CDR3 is TGTGCCAGCAGCTTAAGCAGGGATAGCTCCTACAATGAGCAGTTCTTC. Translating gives CASSLSRDSSYNEQFF.

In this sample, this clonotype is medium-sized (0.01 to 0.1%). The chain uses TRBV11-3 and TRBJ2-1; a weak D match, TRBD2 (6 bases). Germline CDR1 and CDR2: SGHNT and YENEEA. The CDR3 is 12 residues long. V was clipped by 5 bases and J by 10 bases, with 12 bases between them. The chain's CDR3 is CASSPGGSEQFF. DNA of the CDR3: TGTGCCAGCAGCCCTGGGGGGTCGGAGCAGTTCTTC.

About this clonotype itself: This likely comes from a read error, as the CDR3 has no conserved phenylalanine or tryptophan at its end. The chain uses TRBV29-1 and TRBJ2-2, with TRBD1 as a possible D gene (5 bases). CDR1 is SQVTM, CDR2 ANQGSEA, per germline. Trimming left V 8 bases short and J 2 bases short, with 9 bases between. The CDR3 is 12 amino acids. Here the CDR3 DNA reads TGCAGCATCAGGGCCAACACCGGGGAGCTGTTTTAT. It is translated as CSIRANTGELFY.

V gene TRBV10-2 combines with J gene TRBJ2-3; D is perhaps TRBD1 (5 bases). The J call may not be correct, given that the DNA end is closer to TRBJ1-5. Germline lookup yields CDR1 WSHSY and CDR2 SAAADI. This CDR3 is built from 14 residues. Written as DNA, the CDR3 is TGCGCCAACAGACCGGGACTTCCCACAGATACGCAGCATTTT. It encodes CANRPGLPTDTQHF.